This T cell receptor (beta chain) is drawn from a study of blood T cell repertoires in COVID-19. Measured with immunoSEQ multiplex PCR; TCRdb has only the in-frame clones, and not every one. Among just over 300,000 clones listed, 75% to 90% were seen once. This CDR3 has 13 amino acids. Germline V gene sequence: CDR1 MNHNS, CDR2 SASEGT. Trimming removed 2 bases from V and 9 bases from J, with 11 bases in between. This chain joins TRBV6-1 and TRBJ2-1; the D gene is possibly TRBD1 (6 bases). The sequenced sample consisted of PBMCs or T cells enriched from blood (not recorded which). This receptor was taken from a young man who had recovered from COVID-19. CDR3 loop: CASSEQGQVEQFF. CDR3 DNA sequence: TGTGCCAGCAGTGAACAGGGGCAGGTTGAGCAGTTCTTC.